The entry that follows covers one TCR beta chain sequence. In its sample, this clone was seen a few times. What antigen it recognizes has not been identified. Within one base of it there is no much larger clone, and no base qualities were kept. Inclusive of the bounding cysteine and phenylalanine, the CDR3 is 15 residues long. Only CDR3 DNA is held: 45 bases, read in frame from base 1. CDR1 and CDR2 are drawn from the germline V gene: SGHDT, YYEEEE. Deletion took 3 bases off V and 4 bases off J, with a span of 14 bases between the germline ends. At one collaborating source in Seattle, patients were enrolled during active infection and were followed longitudinally through the course of disease. Whole blood was collected in K2EDTA tubes by collaborating institutions according to the institutions' own protocols. For TCRbeta analysis, collaborator samples were shipped as frozen whole blood, as isolated PBMCs, or as DNA extracted from either sample type.

This sample was taken from a study of blood T cell repertoires in COVID-19 (dated by TCRdb to the early 2020s). Describing the broader study: Samples covering the acute and convalescent phases of COVID-19 were provided by collaborators in the United States, Italy and Spain. The material from the prospective study consisted of cDNA or gDNA derived from T cells, B-cell-depleted T cells, or PBMCs. Deeply sampled blood TCRbeta repertoires from subjects exposed to, actively infected with, or recovered from COVID-19 were included in the dataset. The repertoires were released in a freely available public database meant as a resource for research on the immune response to SARS-CoV-2. Samples came from the ongoing ImmuneRACE study (first 160 participants) plus 1,254 subjects from 6 global collaborators. Nearly every sample came with metadata listing a de-identified subject ID, COVID-19 status, age in years and sex. Where available, HLA class I and class II types were taken from metadata supplied by the sample provider and were not determined by assay-based typing.

TCRbeta CDR3 regions were amplified from genomic DNA by means of the immunoSEQ Assay, a bias-controlled multiplex PCR. On the study's bioinformatics: Nucleated cell counts per sample were estimated from amplification of reference gene primers within the assay. To quantify the absolute abundance of each unique TCRbeta CDR3 rearrangement, sequence reads were collapsed and filtered. For each sample, productive Simpson clonality was calculated as the square root of Simpson's diversity index over productive rearrangements. Sourced from immuneACCESS, this table was stored by TCRdb with only in-frame sequences that have V and J called. A share of the clones is absent; for the studies checked, an unresolved V gene accounts for under half, and the remainder has no known explanation. V and J calls and clone size follow that table, whereas D and trimming were derived from the DNA. The sample table shows 200,000 to 300,000 clones, and roughly 79% are seen once. The ten largest clones represent around 7% of the sample.

Here is what the overall study found, with its caveats: Clinical and demographic metadata were provided uncurated, with the amount varying by source and participant.

Sequencing used peripheral blood. The sequence came from a woman older than 75 with COVID-19, enrolled during active disease. The chain is assembled from TRBV5-6 and TRBJ2-1; the D gene is possibly TRBD1, with 6 bases matching. At the DNA level, the sequence is TGTGCCAGCAGCTCCCAGGGGATAGGTTACAATGAGCAGTTCTTC. Translation gives CASSSQGIGYNEQFF.